In this sample, the clone carrying this T cell receptor beta chain turned up once. The data are from a study of blood T cell repertoires in COVID-19. Study as a whole: Researchers got acute and convalescent COVID-19 samples from the United States, Italy and Spain. PBMCs, B-cell-depleted T cells, or T cells provided the cDNA or gDNA that made up the material.

The V end was cut by 6 bases, the J end by 7 bases, with 11 bases between. Germline assignment: CDR1 MNHEY and CDR2 SVGEGT. The CDR3 contains 12 residues. Method: immunoSEQ multiplex PCR; TCRdb's copy keeps in-frame clones and lacks some. The sample lists 150,000 to 200,000 clones, 80% to 85% occurring once. The sequenced sample consisted of peripheral blood. The receptor was derived from a human donor with acute or convalescent COVID-19. The donor label of this sample is uncertain. The genes are TRBV6-2 or TRBV6-3 and TRBJ2-3; possible D gene TRBD2, 6 bases. Here the CDR3 DNA reads TGTGCCAGCAGCTCACTAGCCCATACGCAGTATTTT. As protein: CASSSLAHTQYF.